What follows describes a single T cell receptor (beta chain). The CDR3 loop spans 13 amino acids. Trimming pared 8 bases from V and 3 bases from J, leaving 13 bases between. Germline V lookup: CDR1 MNHEY, CDR2 SVGAGI. This sample stems from a study of blood T cell repertoires in COVID-19. Some clones are missing from TCRdb's copy, which holds only in-frame ones; the method was immunoSEQ multiplex PCR. The sample lists around 250,000 clones; roughly 80% were seen once. The clonotype originates from a young woman with acute or convalescent COVID-19. Sequenced sample: peripheral blood. This chain joins TRBV6-5 and TRBJ1-2, with D possibly TRBD1 on 5 matching bases. The CDR3 protein is CASWGDRHYGYTF. Here the CDR3 DNA reads TGTGCCAGCTGGGGGGACCGCCACTATGGCTACACCTTC.